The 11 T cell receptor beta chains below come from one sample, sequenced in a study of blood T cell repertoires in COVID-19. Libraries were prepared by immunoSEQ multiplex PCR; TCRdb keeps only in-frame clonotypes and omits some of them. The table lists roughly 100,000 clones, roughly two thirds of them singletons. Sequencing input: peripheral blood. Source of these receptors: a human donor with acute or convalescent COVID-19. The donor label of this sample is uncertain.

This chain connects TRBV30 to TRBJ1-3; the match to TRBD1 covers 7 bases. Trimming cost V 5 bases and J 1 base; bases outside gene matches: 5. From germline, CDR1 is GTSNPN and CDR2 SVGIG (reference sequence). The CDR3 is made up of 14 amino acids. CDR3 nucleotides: TGTGCCTGGGGGGGACAGATGTCTGGAAACACCATATATTTT. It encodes CAWGGQMSGNTIYF.

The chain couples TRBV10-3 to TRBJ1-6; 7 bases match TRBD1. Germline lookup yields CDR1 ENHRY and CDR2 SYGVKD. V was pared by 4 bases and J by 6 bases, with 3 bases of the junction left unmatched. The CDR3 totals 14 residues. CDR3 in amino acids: CAISGTGGNSPLHF. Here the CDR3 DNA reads TGTGCCATCAGTGGGACAGGAGGTAATTCACCCCTCCACTTT.

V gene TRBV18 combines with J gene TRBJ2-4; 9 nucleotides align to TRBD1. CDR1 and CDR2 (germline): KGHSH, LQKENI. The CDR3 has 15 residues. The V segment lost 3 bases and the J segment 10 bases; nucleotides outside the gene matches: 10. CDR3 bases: TGTGCCAGCTCACCCCCCGGGACAGGGACGAAAATTCAGTACTTC. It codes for CASSPPGTGTKIQYF.

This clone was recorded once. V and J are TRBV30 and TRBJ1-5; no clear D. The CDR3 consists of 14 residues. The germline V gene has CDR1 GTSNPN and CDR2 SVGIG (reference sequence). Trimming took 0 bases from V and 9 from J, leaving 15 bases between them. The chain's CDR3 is CAWSVGTEAGPQHF. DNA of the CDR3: TGTGCCTGGAGTGTCGGTACGGAGGCCGGGCCCCAGCATTTT.

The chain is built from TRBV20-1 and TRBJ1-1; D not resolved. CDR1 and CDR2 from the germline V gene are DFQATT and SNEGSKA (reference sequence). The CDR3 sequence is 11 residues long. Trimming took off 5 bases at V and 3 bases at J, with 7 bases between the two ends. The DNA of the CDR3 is TGCAGTGCTCCAGTATACACTGAAGCTTTCTTT. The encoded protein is CSAPVYTEAFF.

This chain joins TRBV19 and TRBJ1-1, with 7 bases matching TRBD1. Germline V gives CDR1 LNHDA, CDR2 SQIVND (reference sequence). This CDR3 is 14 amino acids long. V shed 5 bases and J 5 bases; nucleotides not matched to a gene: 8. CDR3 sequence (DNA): TGTGCCAGTAGTGCCCCGACAGGGAGAACTGAAGCTTTCTTT. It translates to CASSAPTGRTEAFF.

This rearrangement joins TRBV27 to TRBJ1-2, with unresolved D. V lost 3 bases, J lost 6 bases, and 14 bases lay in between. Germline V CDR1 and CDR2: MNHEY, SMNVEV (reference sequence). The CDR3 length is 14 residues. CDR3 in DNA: TGTGCCAGCAGTTTGACGGGGTGGGCTAATGGCTACACCTTC. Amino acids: CASSLTGWANGYTF.

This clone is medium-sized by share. The CDR3 reads CASTDSLNTEAFF. The CDR3 coding sequence is TGTGCCAGCACGGACAGTCTAAACACTGAAGCTTTCTTT. V is TRBV5-6 and J is TRBJ1-1, with D perhaps matching TRBD1 (6 bases). With 6 bases removed from V and 2 bases from J, the gap between germline ends came to 11 bases. Germline assignment: CDR1 SGHDT and CDR2 YYEEEE. This CDR3 region has 13 residues.

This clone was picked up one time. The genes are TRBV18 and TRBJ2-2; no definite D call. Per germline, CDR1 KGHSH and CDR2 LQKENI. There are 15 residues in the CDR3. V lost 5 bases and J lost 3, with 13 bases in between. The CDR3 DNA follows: TGTGCCAGCTCATCGCTAGATCCGGACACCGGGGAGCTGTTTTTT. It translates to CASSSLDPDTGELFF.

The CDR3 DNA is TGTGCCTGCCAACAGGGTCTTCGATATGGCTACACCTTC. It translates to CACQQGLRYGYTF. V and J are TRBV30 and TRBJ1-2; possible D gene TRBD1, 6 bases. CDR1 and CDR2 (germline): GTSNPN, SVGIG (reference sequence). V was trimmed by 6 bases and J by 5 bases, leaving 16 bases between them. The CDR3 spans 13 residues.

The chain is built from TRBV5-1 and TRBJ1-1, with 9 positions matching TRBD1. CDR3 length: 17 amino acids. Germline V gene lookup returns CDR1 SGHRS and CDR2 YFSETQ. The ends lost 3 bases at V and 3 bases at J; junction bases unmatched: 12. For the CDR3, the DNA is TGCGCCAGCAGCTCCTCCGGGACAGGGTATTGGGACACTGAAGCTTTCTTT. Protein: CASSSSGTGYWDTEAFF.